The entry below describes one T cell receptor beta chain. Antigen: not known. The sample is drawn from a study of T-cell memory formation after mild COVID-19. Study-level information: Most TCR clusters belonged to a single donor. Study-wide points: There were some responding clones in pre-infection memory, which suggested that cross-reactive memory had joined.

One entry per CDR3 protein results from TCRdb running MiXCR on the 5' RACE reads. The sample holds 110,000 to 150,000 distinct CDR3 sequences, 13% to 15% seen once. The CDR3 sequence is 15 residues long. In germline, CDR1 is DFQATT, CDR2 SNEGSKA (reference sequence). Trimming removed 0 bases at V and 0 bases at J, with 12 bases between. The chain joins TRBV20-1 to TRBJ2-7; D is perhaps TRBD2 (6 bases). The sequence derives from an adult woman who had mild COVID-19 (a few samples of this study predate the infection). Cell type and time point are not known. The specimen was PBMCs or a T cell subset sorted from them (not recorded which). CDR3 protein: CSAREGLRDSYEQYF. CDR3 coding DNA: TGCAGTGCTAGAGAGGGACTCAGAGACTCCTACGAGCAGTACTTC.